This T cell receptor (beta chain) was captured by sequencing in a study of T cells in Graves' hyperthyroidism and ophthalmopathy. Study context: At the time of initial diagnosis and before any treatment, peripheral blood was collected.

Duration under 3 months, a NOSPECS grade of at least 4, and a Clinical Activity Score of at least 3 characterized the ophthalmopathy patients. Any patient presenting with uncontrolled infection, other autoimmune disease, pregnancy or lactation was left out. From approximately 9.3 ml of fresh peripheral blood, PBMCs were isolated. In this sample, this clonotype turned up many times. With 3 bases removed from V and 8 bases from J, the gap between germline ends came to 11 bases. CDR3 length: 14 residues. In germline, CDR1 is LGHNA, CDR2 YNFKEQ. Amplified TCR beta CDR3 regions derived from RNA transcripts. A first-round RT-PCR of the TCR CDR3 used the HTBI primer set. TCRdb re-analysed the multiplex PCR reads in MiXCR, keeping a single row per CDR3 protein. The sample carries nearly 600,000 distinct CDR3 sequences, over 12% recorded once.

The sample taken for sequencing was blood. The chain uses TRBV4-2 and TRBJ1-6, with D possibly TRBD1 on 5 matching bases. The origin of this receptor is a woman aged 18-29 years with Graves' ophthalmopathy. CDR3 DNA: TGTGCCAGCAGCCATGGCAGGGAGGATTCACCCCTCCACTTT. This sequence encodes CASSHGREDSPLHF.